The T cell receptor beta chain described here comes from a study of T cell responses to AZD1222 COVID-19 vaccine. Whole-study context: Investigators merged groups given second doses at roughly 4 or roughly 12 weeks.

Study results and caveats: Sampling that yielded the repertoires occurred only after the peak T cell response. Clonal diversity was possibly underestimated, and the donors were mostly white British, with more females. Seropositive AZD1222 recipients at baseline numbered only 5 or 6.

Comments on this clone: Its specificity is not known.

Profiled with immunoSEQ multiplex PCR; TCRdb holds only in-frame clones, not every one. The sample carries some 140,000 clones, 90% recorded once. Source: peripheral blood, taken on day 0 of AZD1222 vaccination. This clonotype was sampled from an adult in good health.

CDR3 sequence (DNA): TGTGCCAGTAGTATAGTAGTTGGGTTCCGGGAGACCCAGTACTTC. Translating it yields CASSIVVGFRETQYF. The chain couples TRBV19 to TRBJ2-5, with no clear D. From germline, CDR1 is LNHDA and CDR2 SQIVND (reference sequence). Trimming left V 1 base short and J 5 bases short, with 14 bases between. The CDR3 spans 15 residues.